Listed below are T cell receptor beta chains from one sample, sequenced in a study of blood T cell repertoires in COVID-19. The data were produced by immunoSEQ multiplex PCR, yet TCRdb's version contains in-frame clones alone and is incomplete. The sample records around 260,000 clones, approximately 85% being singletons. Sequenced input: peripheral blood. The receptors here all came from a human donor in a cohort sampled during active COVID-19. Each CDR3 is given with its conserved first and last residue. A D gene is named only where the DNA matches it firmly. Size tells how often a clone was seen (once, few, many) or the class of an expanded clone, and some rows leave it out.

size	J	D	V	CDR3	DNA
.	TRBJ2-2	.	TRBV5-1	CASSFGSSWTGELFF	TGCGCCAGCAGCTTTGGGAGTAGCTGGACCGGGGAGCTGTTTTTT
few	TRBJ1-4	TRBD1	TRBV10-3	CASRGQINEKLFF	TGTGCCTCGAGGGGGCAGATTAATGAAAAACTGTTTTTT
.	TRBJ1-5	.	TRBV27	CASSLRSAGSPQHF	TGTGCCAGCAGTTTACGCAGCGCGGGTTCGCCCCAGCATTTT
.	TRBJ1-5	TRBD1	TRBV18	CASSPTGGSNQPQHF	TGTGCCAGCTCACCGACAGGGGGAAGCAATCAGCCCCAGCATTTT
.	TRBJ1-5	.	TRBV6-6	CASSSTQGHQPQHF	TGTGCCAGCAGTTCCACTCAGGGGCATCAGCCCCAGCATTTT
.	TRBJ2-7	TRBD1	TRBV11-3	CASRGDRDEQYF	TGTGCCAGCAGGGGGGACAGGGACGAGCAGTACTTC
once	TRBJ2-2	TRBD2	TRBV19	CASSDSPLAGGTGELFF	TGTGCCAGTAGTGACTCTCCCCTAGCGGGAGGGACCGGGGAGCTGTTTTTT
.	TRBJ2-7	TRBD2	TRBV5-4	CASRRTSGGYEQYF	TGTGCCAGCAGACGAACTAGCGGGGGTTACGAGCAGTACTTC
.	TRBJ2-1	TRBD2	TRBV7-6	CASSPRPAGGKHEQFF	TGTGCCAGCAGCCCCCGCCCGGCGGGAGGGAAGCATGAGCAGTTCTTC
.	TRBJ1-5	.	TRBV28	CASSLRSYSNQPQHF	TGTGCCAGCAGTTTAAGGAGCTATAGCAATCAGCCCCAGCATTTT
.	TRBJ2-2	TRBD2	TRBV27	CASSLAGAGELFF	TGTGCCAGCAGTTTAGCGGGGGCCGGGGAGCTGTTTTTT
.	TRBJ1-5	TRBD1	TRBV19	CASSIRGRSDNQPQHF	TGTGCCAGTAGTATAAGGGGGCGCTCAGACAATCAGCCCCAGCATTTT
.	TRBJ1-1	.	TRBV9	CASSVGVGEGNTEAFF	TGTGCCAGCAGCGTAGGCGTAGGGGAAGGGAACACTGAAGCTTTCTTT
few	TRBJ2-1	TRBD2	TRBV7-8	CASSHNAKTSGDRNEQFF	TGTGCCAGCAGCCACAATGCCAAGACTAGCGGGGACCGAAATGAGCAGTTCTTC
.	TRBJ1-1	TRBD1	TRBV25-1	CATRGTGMMNTEAFF	TGTGCCACTCGCGGGACAGGGATGATGAACACTGAAGCTTTCTTT
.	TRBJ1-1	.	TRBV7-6	CASSRGQNTEAFF	TGTGCCAGCAGCCGGGGACAGAACACTGAAGCTTTCTTT
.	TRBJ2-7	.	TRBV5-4	CASSLDNYEQYF	TGTGCCAGCAGCTTGGACAACTACGAGCAGTACTTC
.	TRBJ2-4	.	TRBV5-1	CASSLQGLRSGTKNIQYF	TGCGCCAGCAGCTTGCAGGGGCTAAGGTCGGGAACCAAAAACATTCAGTACTTC
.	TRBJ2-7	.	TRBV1	CTSSPLAGMSYEQYF	TGCACCAGCAGCCCCCTAGCGGGGATGTCCTACGAGCAGTACTTC
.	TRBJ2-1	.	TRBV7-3	CASSLGLAYNEQFF	TGTGCCAGCAGCTTAGGTCTAGCCTACAATGAGCAGTTCTTC
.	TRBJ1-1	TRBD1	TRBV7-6	CASSLAKNDRGNTEAFF	TGTGCCAGCAGCTTAGCTAAGAATGACAGGGGGAACACTGAAGCTTTCTTT
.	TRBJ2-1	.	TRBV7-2	CASSRVARSPYNEQFF	TGTGCCAGCAGCAGGGTAGCGCGGAGCCCCTACAATGAGCAGTTCTTC
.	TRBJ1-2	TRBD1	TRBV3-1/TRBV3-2	CASSRGTGYGYTF	TGTGCCAGCAGCCGAGGGACAGGCTATGGCTACACCTTC
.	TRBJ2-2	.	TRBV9	CASSVVGGPTGELFF	TGTGCCAGCAGCGTAGTGGGGGGACCCACCGGGGAGCTGTTTTTT
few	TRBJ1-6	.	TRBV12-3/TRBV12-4	CASSLRDNSPLHF	TGTGCCAGCAGTTTACGGGATAATTCACCCCTCCACTTT
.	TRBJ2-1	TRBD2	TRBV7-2	CASSPSSSGKQKRRDEQFF	TGTGCCAGCAGCCCCTCCTCTAGCGGGAAGCAAAAACGGAGGGATGAGCAGTTCTTC
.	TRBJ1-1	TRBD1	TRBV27	CASIRRQGISEAFF	TGTGCCAGCATCAGGAGACAGGGTATTTCTGAAGCTTTCTTT
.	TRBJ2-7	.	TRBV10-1	CARSVAYEQYF	TGCGCCCGCTCAGTGGCCTACGAGCAGTACTTC
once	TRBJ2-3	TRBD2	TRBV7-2	CASSLAAGAVDTQYF	TGTGCCAGCAGCTTAGCAGCGGGAGCGGTAGATACGCAGTATTTT
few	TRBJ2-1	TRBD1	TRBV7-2	CASSFGTAYNEQFF	TGTGCCAGCAGCTTCGGGACAGCCTACAATGAGCAGTTCTTC
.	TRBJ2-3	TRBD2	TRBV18	CASSRSGSSDTQYF	TGTGCCAGCTCACGGAGCGGGAGTTCAGATACGCAGTATTTT
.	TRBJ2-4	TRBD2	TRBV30	CAWRLQRTSGLGAKNIQYF	TGTGCCTGGCGACTTCAGAGGACTAGCGGCCTCGGGGCCAAAAACATTCAGTACTTC
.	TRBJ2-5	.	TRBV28	CASSRLASAGTQETQYF	TGTGCCAGCAGTAGGCTCGCCTCGGCAGGAACTCAAGAGACCCAGTACTTC
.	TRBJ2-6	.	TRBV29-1	CSVEGLASGANVLTF	TGCAGCGTTGAAGGTCTAGCGTCTGGGGCCAACGTCCTGACTTTC
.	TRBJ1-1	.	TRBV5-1	CASSPGYSGQNTEAFF	TGCGCCAGCAGTCCTGGATACTCAGGCCAGAACACTGAAGCTTTCTTT
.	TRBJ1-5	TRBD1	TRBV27	CASSWGGDRRKPQHF	TGTGCCAGCAGTTGGGGGGGGGACAGGCGCAAACCCCAGCATTTT
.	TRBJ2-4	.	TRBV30	CAWSSERLAKNIQYF	TGTGCCTGGAGTTCGGAAAGACTAGCCAAAAACATTCAGTACTTC
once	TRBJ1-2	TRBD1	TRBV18	CASSPPRAQGAGYTF	TGTGCCAGCTCACCACCGAGGGCGCAGGGGGCTGGCTACACCTTC
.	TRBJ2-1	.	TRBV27	CASSPTGSYNEQFF	TGTGCCAGCAGTCCCACAGGCTCCTACAATGAGCAGTTCTTC
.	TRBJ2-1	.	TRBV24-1	CATSETGASNEQFF	TGTGCCACCAGTGAAACGGGAGCAAGCAATGAGCAGTTCTTC